Here is one T cell receptor (beta chain) with its context. The table lists this clonotype with many counts. Its recognized antigen is unknown. No clone much larger than this one lies a single base away; base qualities are absent. The sample originates from a study of T cells in Graves' hyperthyroidism and ophthalmopathy (dated by TCRdb to the late 2010s). In terms of the full investigation: Peripheral blood was collected at initial diagnosis, before any treatment. To identify distinguishing TCR V-J signatures, a discovery cohort of around 98 patients was used, comprising some 45 with Graves' ophthalmopathy and some 60 with stable Graves' hyperthyroidism. An independent validation cohort of about 20 hyperthyroidism patients and about 15 patients who later progressed to ophthalmopathy tested prospective prediction of ophthalmopathy. The 100 or so discovery patients were randomly split 7:3 into training and test sets. In over five Graves' hyperthyroidism patients, the study also compared T-cell repertoires from thyroid tissue with T-cell repertoires from blood. After sampling, hyperthyroidism patients received methimazole starting at 30 mg daily, and ophthalmopathy patients received high-dose intravenous methylprednisolone. The paper describes TCR Vbeta CDR3 sequencing of 135 peripheral blood samples, made up of about 40 ophthalmopathy patients, over 70 hyperthyroidism patients and 17 progressor patients.

The TCR beta CDR3 regions were amplified from RNA transcripts. The TCR CDR3 was subjected to a first round of RT-PCR using the HTBI primer set and the Qiagen OneStep RT-PCR kit. A second multiplex PCR round built the libraries, followed by size selection and purification. Sequencing of the libraries was done on an Illumina HiSeq2000 using paired-end 100 bp reads. Turning to the authors' computational methods: SOAPnuke was used to process the raw data, with reads discarded if the reads contained adapters or uncalled bases, had a mean Phred below 15, or lacked an exact constant-primer or identifier match. COPE v1.2.5 was used to merge the high-quality paired reads, and each unique nucleotide sequence was defined as a clonotype. MiTCR v1.1 was used to align clonotypes to the IMGT TRBV, TRBD and TRBJ reference segments. The analysis was restricted to V-J combinations with a frequency above 0.0001, which together covered roughly 99% of the repertoires. A TCS score was defined as the ratio between F50 (clonal expansion) and ExV (chaos), using BLOSUM62-based TCRdist between CDR3 peptides within each V-J. Welch's t-statistics and random forest reduced 514 V-J features to under 15, which were used in a naive Bayes classifier (R e1071). TCRdb reran the public reads through fastp at Q25 and MiXCR, keeping productive beta chains. Entries that share a CDR3 protein sequence are merged under the most common genes and DNA. These V and J calls derive from TCRdb rather than the authors' analysis. Counted in this sample were 550,000 to 650,000 distinct CDR3 sequences; over 11% of them appeared once. Roughly 6.2% of the sample comes from the top ten.

Hyperthyroidism patients were aged 18 to 65 years and newly diagnosed, with disease duration of less than 2 months. The study excluded patients with uncontrolled infections, other autoimmune diseases, pregnancy or lactation. Diagnoses were based on clinical symptoms, serum thyroxine and TRAb, thyroid ultrasound and orbital computed tomography. For progressor patients, blood was drawn at the first diagnosis of hyperthyroidism, before any ophthalmopathy symptoms had appeared. PBMCs were isolated from about 10 ml of fresh peripheral blood by Ficoll-Paque density gradient centrifugation. Patients classed as progressors first received a Graves' hyperthyroidism diagnosis and then went on to develop ophthalmopathy during follow-up. Total RNA was extracted using Trizol reagent, and RNA quality was assessed on an Agilent 2100 Bioanalyzer. Sequences SGHTA (CDR1) and FQGNSA (CDR2) are obtained from the germline V gene. The CDR3 holds 13 amino acids from the cysteine to the phenylalanine. Only the CDR3 DNA stays, 39 bases, in frame from base 1. V sheds 3 bases and J sheds 6 bases, leaving 11 bases between their ends.

The research as a whole found: A 13 V-J signature model separated ophthalmopathy from stable hyperthyroidism, with roughly 88% sensitivity and about 81% specificity in cross-validation and 80%/75% in testing. Most expanded thyroid clonotypes (frequency above 0.001) were also found in blood, which suggests that blood repertoires may mirror thyroid immune responses. In validation, the model predicted progression to ophthalmopathy with roughly 70% sensitivity and 72.22% specificity, a median of 6.5 months before onset. No statistical method was used to set the sample size in advance, and investigators knew the group allocation.

In this chain, TRBV7-2 is recombined with TRBJ2-5, with a tentative D gene TRBD1 over 5 matching bases. The sequenced material came from blood. This TCR was recovered from a woman between 25 and 40 years old with Graves' hyperthyroidism that later progressed to Graves' ophthalmopathy. The DNA sequence is given as TGTGCCAGCAGCTTCCAAGTGGACAAGACCCAGTACTTC. Its translation is CASSFQVDKTQYF. Outside the CDR3, residues come from the reference TRBV7-2 and TRBJ2-5 proteins, so the full variable domain is: GAGVSQSPSNKVTEKGKDVELRCDPISGHTALYWYRQSLGQGLEFLIYFQGNSAPDKSGLPSDRFSAERTGGSVSTLTIQRTQQEDSAVYLCASSFQVDKTQYFGPGTRLLVL.